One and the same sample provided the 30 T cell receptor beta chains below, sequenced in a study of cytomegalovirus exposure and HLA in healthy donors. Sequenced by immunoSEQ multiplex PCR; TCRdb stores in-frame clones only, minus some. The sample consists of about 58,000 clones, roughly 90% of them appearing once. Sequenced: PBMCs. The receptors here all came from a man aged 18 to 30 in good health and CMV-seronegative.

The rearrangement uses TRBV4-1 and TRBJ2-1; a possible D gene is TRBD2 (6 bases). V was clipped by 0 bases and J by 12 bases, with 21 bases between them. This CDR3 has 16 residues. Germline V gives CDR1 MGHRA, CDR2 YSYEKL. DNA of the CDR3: TGCGCCAGCAGCCAAGAGCCCTTCTCACGAGTGGGGGGGCAGTTCTTC. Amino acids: CASSQEPFSRVGGQFF.

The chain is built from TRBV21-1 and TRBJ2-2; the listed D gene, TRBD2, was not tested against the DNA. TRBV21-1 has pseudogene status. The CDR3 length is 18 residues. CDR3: CASSEGTSGLTNTGELFF. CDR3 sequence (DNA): TGTGCCAGCAGCGAAGGGACTAGCGGGCTGACGAACACCGGGGAGCTGTTTTTT.

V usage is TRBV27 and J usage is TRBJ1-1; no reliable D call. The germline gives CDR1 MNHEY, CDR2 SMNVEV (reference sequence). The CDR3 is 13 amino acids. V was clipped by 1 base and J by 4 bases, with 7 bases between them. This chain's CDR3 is CASSLYEGTEAFF. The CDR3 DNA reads TGTGCCAGCAGTTTATACGAGGGCACTGAAGCTTTCTTT.

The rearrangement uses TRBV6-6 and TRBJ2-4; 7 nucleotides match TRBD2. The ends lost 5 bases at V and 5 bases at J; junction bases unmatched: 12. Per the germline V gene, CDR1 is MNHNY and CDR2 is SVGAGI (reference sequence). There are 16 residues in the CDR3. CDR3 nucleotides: TGTGCCAGCAGTGCCCGAGGAAGCGGGAACCAAAACATTCAGTACTTC. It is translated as CASSARGSGNQNIQYF.

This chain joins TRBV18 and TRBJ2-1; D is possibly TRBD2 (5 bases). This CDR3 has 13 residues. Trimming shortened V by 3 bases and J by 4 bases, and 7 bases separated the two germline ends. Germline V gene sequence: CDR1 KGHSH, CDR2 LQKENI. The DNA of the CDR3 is TGTGCCAGCTCACCCCCGGGGTACAATGAGCAGTTCTTC. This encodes CASSPPGYNEQFF.

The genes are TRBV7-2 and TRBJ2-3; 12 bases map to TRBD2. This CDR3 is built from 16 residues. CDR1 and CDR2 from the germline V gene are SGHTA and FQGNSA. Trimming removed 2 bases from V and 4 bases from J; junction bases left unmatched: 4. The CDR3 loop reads CASSLLAGGPPDTQYF. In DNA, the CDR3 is TGTGCCAGCAGCTTACTAGCGGGAGGGCCCCCAGATACGCAGTATTTT.

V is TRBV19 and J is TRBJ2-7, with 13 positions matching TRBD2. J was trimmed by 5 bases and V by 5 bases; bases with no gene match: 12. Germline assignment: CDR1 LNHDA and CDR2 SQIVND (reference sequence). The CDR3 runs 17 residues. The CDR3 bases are TGTGCCAGTAGTGGCACTAGCGGGAGGGGAGGTACCCACGAGCAGTACTTC. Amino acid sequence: CASSGTSGRGGTHEQYF.

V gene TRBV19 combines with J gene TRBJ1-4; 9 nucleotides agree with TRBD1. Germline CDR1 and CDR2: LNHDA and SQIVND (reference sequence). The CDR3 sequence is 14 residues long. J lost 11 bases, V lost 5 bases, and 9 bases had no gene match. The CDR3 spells CASSGGQGIRKLFF. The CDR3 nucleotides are TGTGCCAGTAGTGGGGGACAGGGAATTCGGAAACTGTTTTTT.

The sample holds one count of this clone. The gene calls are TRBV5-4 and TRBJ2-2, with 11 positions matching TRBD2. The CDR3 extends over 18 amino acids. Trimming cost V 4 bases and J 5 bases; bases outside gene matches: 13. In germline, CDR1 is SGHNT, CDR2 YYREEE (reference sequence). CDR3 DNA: TGTGCCAGCAGCGTGAAAAGACTAGCGGGACAGTATACCGGGGAGCTGTTTTTT. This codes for CASSVKRLAGQYTGELFF.

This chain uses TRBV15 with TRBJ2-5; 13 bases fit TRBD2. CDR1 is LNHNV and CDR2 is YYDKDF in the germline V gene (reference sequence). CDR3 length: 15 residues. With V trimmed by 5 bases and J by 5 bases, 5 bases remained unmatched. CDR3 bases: TGTGCCACCAGCGTAGGGACTAGCGGGACGGAGACCCAGTACTTC. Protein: CATSVGTSGTETQYF.

The CDR3 nucleotides read TGTGCCAGCTGGCTTGGGGGACAGGGGAGAGATACGCAGTATTTT. Translating gives CASWLGGQGRDTQYF. This chain connects TRBV5-6 to TRBJ2-3, with 10 bases lining up with TRBD1. Trimming removed 7 bases from V and 5 bases from J; junction bases left unmatched: 10. CDR3 length equals 15 residues. Germline CDR1 SGHDT, CDR2 YYEEEE.

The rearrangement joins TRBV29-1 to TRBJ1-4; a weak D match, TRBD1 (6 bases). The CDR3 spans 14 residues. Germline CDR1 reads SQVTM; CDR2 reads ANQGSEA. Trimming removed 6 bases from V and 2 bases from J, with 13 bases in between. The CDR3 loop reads CSVFGTPTNEKLFF. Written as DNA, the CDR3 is TGCAGCGTCTTCGGGACACCTACTAATGAAAAACTGTTTTTT.

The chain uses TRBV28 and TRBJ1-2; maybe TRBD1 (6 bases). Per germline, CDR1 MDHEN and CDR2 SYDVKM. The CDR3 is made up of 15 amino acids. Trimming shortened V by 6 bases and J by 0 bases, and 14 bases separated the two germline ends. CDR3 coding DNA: TGTGCCAGCAGGAGAGGGACAATAACTAACTATGGCTACACCTTC. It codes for CASRRGTITNYGYTF.

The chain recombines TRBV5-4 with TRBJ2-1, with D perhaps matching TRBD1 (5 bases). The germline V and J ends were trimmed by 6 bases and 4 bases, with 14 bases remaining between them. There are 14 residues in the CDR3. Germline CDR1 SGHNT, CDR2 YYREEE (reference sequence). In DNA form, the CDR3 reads TGTGCCAGCACCTCCTGGGGCGGTTACAATGAGCAGTTCTTC. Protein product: CASTSWGGYNEQFF. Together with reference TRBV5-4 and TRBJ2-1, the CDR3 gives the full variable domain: ETGVTQSPTHLIKTRGQQVTLRCSSQSGHNTVSWYQQALGQGPQFIFQYYREEENGRGNFPPRFSGLQFPNYSSELNVNALELDDSALYLCASTSWGGYNEQFFGPGTRLTVL.

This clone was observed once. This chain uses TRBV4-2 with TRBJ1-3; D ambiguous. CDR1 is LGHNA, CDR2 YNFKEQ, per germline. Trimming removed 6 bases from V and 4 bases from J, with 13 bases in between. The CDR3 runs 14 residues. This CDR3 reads CASRQQVSGNTIYF. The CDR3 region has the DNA TGTGCCAGCAGACAGCAGGTATCCGGAAACACCATATATTTT.

The CDR3 loop is CASTSGSSYEQYF. The CDR3 DNA sequence: TGTGCCAGCACTTCTGGGAGCTCCTACGAGCAGTACTTC. The chain carries TRBV27 and TRBJ2-7, with a weak D call TRBD2 (5 bases). V was trimmed by 7 bases and J by 0 bases, leaving 10 bases between them. The CDR3 is made up of 13 amino acids. Germline CDR1 MNHEY, CDR2 SMNVEV (reference sequence).

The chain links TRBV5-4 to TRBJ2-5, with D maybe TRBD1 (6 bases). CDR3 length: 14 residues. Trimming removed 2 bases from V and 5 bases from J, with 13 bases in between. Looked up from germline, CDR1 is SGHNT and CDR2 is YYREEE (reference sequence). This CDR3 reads CASSFQGGGETQYF. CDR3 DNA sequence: TGTGCCAGCAGCTTTCAAGGGGGTGGGGAGACCCAGTACTTC.

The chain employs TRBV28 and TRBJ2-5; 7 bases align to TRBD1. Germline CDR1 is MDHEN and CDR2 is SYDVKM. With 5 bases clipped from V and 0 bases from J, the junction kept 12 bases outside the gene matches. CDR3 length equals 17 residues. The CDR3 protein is CASSPTPGGFYQETQYF. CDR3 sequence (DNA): TGTGCCAGCAGTCCGACGCCAGGGGGATTCTACCAAGAGACCCAGTACTTC.

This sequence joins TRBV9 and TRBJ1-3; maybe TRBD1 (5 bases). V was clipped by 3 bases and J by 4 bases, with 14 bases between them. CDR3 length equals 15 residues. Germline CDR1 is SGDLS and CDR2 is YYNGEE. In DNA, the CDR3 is TGTGCCAGCAGCGCTAGGTTAGGGGTCGGAAACACCATATATTTT. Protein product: CASSARLGVGNTIYF.

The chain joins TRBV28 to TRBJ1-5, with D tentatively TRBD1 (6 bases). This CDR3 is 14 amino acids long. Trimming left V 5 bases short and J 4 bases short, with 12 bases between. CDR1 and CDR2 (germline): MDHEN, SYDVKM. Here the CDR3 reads CASSQGQPNQPQHF. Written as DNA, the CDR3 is TGTGCCAGCAGTCAAGGACAGCCAAATCAGCCCCAGCATTTT.

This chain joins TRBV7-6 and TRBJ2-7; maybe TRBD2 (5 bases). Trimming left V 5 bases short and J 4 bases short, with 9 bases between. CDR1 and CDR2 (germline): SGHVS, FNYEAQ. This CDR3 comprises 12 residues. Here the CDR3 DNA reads TGTGCCAGCAGCATGAGCGGATACGAGCAGTACTTC. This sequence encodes CASSMSGYEQYF.

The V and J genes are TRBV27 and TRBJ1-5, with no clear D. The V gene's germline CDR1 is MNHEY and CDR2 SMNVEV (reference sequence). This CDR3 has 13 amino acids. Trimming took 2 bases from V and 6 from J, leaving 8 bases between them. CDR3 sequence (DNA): TGTGCCAGCAGTTTACGAAGAGGTCAGCCCCAGCATTTT. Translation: CASSLRRGQPQHF.

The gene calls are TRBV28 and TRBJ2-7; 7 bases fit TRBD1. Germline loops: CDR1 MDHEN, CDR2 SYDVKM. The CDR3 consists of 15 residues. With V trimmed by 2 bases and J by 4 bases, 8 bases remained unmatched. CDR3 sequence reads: CASSLATGNFYEQYF. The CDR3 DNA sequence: TGTGCCAGCAGTTTAGCGACAGGGAATTTTTACGAGCAGTACTTC.

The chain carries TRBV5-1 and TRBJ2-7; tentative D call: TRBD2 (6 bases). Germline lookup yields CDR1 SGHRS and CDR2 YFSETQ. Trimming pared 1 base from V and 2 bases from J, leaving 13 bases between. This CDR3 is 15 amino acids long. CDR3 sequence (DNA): TGCGCCAGCAGCTTGTTAGGGCGGGATACCTACGAGCAGTACTTC. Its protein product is CASSLLGRDTYEQYF.

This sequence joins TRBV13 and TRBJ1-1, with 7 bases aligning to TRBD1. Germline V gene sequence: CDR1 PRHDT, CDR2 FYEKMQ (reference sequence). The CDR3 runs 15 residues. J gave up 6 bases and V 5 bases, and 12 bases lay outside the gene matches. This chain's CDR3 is CASSPRTGVRAEAFF. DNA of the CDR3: TGTGCCAGCAGCCCCAGAACAGGGGTTCGGGCTGAAGCTTTCTTT.

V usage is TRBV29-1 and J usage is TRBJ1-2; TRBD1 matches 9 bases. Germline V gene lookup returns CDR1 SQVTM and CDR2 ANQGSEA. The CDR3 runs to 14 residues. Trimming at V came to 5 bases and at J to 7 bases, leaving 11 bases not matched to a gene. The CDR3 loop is CSVSSGQGGGGYTF. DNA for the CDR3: TGCAGCGTTTCGTCGGGACAGGGCGGGGGTGGCTACACCTTC.

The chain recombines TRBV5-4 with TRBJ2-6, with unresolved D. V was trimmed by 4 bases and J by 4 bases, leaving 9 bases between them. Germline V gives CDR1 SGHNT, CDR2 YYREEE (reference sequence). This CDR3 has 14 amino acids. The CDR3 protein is CASSPYTGANVLTF. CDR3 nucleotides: TGTGCCAGCAGCCCCTATACCGGGGCCAACGTCCTGACTTTC.

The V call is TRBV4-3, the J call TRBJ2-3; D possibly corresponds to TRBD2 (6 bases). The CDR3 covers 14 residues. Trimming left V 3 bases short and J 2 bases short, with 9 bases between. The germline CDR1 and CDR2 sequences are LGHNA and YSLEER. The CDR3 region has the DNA TGCGCCAGCAGCCACGGACTAATCACAGATACGCAGTATTTT. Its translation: CASSHGLITDTQYF.

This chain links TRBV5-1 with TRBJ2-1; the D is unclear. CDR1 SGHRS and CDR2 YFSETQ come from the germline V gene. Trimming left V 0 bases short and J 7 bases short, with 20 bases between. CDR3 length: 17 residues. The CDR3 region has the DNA TGCGCCAGCAGCTTGGGAGACGACCCTCCGGTGCGGAATGAGCAGTTCTTC. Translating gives CASSLGDDPPVRNEQFF.

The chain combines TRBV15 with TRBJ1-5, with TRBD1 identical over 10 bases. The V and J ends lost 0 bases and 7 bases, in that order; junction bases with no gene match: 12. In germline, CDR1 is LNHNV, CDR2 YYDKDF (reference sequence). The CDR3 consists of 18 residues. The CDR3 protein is CATSRDLGDRGRRQPQHF. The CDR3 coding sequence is TGTGCCACCAGCAGAGATCTAGGAGACAGGGGGCGGCGGCAGCCCCAGCATTTT. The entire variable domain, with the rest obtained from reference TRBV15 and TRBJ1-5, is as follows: DAMVIQNPRYQVTQFGKPVTLSCSQTLNHNVMYWYQQKSSQAPKLLFHYYDKDFNNEADTPDNFQSRRPNTSFCFLDIRSPGLGDTAMYLCATSRDLGDRGRRQPQHFGDGTRLSIL.